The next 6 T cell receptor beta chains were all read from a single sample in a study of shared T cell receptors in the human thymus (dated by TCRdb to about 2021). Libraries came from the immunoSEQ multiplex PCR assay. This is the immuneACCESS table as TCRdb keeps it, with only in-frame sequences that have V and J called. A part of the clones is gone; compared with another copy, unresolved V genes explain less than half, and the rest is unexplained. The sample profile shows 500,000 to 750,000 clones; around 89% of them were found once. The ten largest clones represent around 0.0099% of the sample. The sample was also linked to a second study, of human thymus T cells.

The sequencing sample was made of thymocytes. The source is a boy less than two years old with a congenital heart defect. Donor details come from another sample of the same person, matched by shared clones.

Written as DNA, the CDR3 is TGTGCTACTCCCCCGGGACAGGGGCCTTACAATGAGCAGTTCTTC. It yields the protein CATPPGQGPYNEQFF. The chain combines TRBV12-5 with TRBJ2-1; 10 bases fit TRBD1. In germline, CDR1 is LGHNT, CDR2 FRNRAP. J lost 4 bases, V lost 10 bases, and 10 bases had no gene match. The CDR3 runs to 15 residues.

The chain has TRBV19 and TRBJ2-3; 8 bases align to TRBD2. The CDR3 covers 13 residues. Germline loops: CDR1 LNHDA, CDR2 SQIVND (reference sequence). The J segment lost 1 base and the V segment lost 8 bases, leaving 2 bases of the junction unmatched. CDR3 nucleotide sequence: TGTGCCAGTCAAGCGGGAGGCACAGATACGCAGTATTTT. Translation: CASQAGGTDTQYF.

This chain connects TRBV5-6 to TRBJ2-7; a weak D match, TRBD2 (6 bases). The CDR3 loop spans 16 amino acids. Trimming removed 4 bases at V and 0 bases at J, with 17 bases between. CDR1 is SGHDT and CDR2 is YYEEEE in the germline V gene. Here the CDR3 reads CASSTPRHGGSYEQYF. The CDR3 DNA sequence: TGTGCCAGCAGCACCCCCCGGCACGGGGGCTCCTACGAGCAGTACTTC.

Here the CDR3 DNA reads TGTGCCAGCAGTTTCGTAAACCTCAGGAACCTGGTCGGCCACGAGCAGTACTTC. Translating gives CASSFVNLRNLVGHEQYF. This sequence joins TRBV28 and TRBJ2-7; unclear D gene. Germline loops: CDR1 MDHEN, CDR2 SYDVKM. The CDR3 is 18 amino acids. Trimming left V 3 bases short and J 5 bases short, with 26 bases between.

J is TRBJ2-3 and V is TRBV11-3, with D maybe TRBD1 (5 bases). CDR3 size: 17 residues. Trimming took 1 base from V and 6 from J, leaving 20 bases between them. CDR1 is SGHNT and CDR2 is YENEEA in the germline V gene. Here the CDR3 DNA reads TGTGCCAGCAGCTTAGGAATCCAGGGCAATCGGGTGGATACGCAGTATTTT. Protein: CASSLGIQGNRVDTQYF.

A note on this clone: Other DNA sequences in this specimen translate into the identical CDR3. The CDR3 here is CASSSPTGYGYTF. The CDR3 DNA reads TGTGCCAGCAGTTCCCCCACAGGCTATGGCTACACCTTC. The rearrangement uses TRBV27 and TRBJ1-2; D may be TRBD1 (5 bases). CDR3 length: 13 amino acids. Germline lookup yields CDR1 MNHEY and CDR2 SMNVEV (reference sequence). V was shortened by 4 bases and J by 4 bases, with 10 bases between the two germline ends.